These 23 T cell receptor beta chains were all obtained from the same sample, sequenced in a study of CD8+CD57+ T cells in acquired aplastic anemia. Patients chosen for sequencing had CD8+CD57+ cells that had expanded, as shown by flow cytometry. Genomic DNA constituted the template upon which TCR beta VDJ and CDR3 profiling was performed. Each CDR3 protein is one row after TCRdb ran MiXCR on the reads. The sample shows about 120,000 distinct CDR3 sequences, 45% to 60% of them seen only once. The sequenced sample was sorted CD4+, CD8+, or CD8+CD57+ T cells (not recorded which) from PBMCs. The origin of the receptors is a human donor with aplastic anemia.

This clonotype occurred many times. The rearrangement uses TRBV4-1 and TRBJ2-7; 11 bases are a match to TRBD2. CDR1 is MGHRA and CDR2 is YSYEKL in the germline V gene. The V gene end was trimmed by 3 bases and the J gene end by 4 bases; junction bases not matched to a gene: 5. There are 15 residues in the CDR3. Here the CDR3 reads CASSHVGTSGYEQYF. Written as DNA, the CDR3 is TGCGCCAGCAGCCACGTCGGGACTAGCGGTTACGAGCAGTACTTC.

The chain joins TRBV20-1 to TRBJ1-1; tentatively, D is TRBD1 (6 bases). This CDR3 contains 13 residues. Per the germline V gene, CDR1 is DFQATT and CDR2 is SNEGSKA (reference sequence). Trimming cost V 2 bases and J 0 bases, with 7 bases left between them. CDR3 in amino acids: CSARRDMNTEAFF. The CDR3 DNA is TGCAGTGCTAGACGGGACATGAACACTGAAGCTTTCTTT.

This chain connects TRBV24-1 to TRBJ1-2; 9 nucleotides line up with TRBD1. This CDR3 region has 14 residues. With V trimmed by 4 bases and J by 7 bases, 6 bases remained unmatched. In germline, CDR1 is KGHDR, CDR2 SFDVKD. CDR3 residues: CATSDSGTGLGYTF. CDR3 DNA: TGTGCCACCAGTGACTCCGGGACAGGGCTTGGCTACACCTTC.

The chain links TRBV12-3 or TRBV12-4 to TRBJ2-3; the match to TRBD2 covers 13 bases. Trimming at V came to 7 bases and at J to 5 bases, leaving 9 bases not matched to a gene. This CDR3 spans 16 amino acids. The CDR3 region is CASTNGLAGDRDTQYF. DNA of the CDR3: TGTGCCAGCACCAATGGACTAGCGGGAGACAGAGATACGCAGTATTTT.

This clonotype came up a few times. This CDR3 is CASLGQGPYGYTF. In nucleotides, the CDR3 is TGTGCCAGTCTGGGACAGGGCCCCTATGGCTACACCTTC. The rearrangement joins TRBV19 to TRBJ1-2; 9 bases agree with TRBD1. CDR1 is LNHDA, CDR2 SQIVND, per germline (reference sequence). J lost 4 bases, V lost 8 bases, and 5 bases had no gene match. The CDR3 covers 13 residues.

The gene calls are TRBV19 and TRBJ2-7; weak D call: TRBD1 (5 bases). V lost 4 bases to trimming and J lost 0 bases, with 7 bases between them. The V gene's germline CDR1 is LNHDA and CDR2 SQIVND (reference sequence). This CDR3 comprises 13 residues. The CDR3 DNA follows: TGTGCCAGTAGTAAGGACAACTCCTACGAGCAGTACTTC. The encoded protein is CASSKDNSYEQYF.

This clonotype has only one observation. This chain uses TRBV7-6 with TRBJ1-5, with no clear D. The CDR3 sequence is 13 residues long. The ends were cut back, 5 bases at V and 5 bases at J, with 10 bases in the middle. Germline assignment: CDR1 SGHVS and CDR2 FNYEAQ. CDR3 residues: CASSRTADQPQHF. The DNA of the CDR3 is TGTGCCAGCAGCCGTACAGCGGATCAGCCCCAGCATTTT.

In this sample, this clonotype turned up many times. The V and J genes are TRBV29-1 and TRBJ1-2, with 11 bases matching TRBD1. Germline V gives CDR1 SQVTM, CDR2 ANQGSEA. V lost 0 bases and J lost 8; bases outside the gene matches: 8. This CDR3 contains 15 residues. CDR3 sequence reads: CSVEDTRTGGWGYTF. Here the CDR3 DNA reads TGCAGCGTTGAAGATACCCGGACAGGGGGCTGGGGCTACACCTTC.

The J gene is TRBJ1-6, the V gene TRBV7-8; no reliable D call. The CDR3 has 14 residues. V was cut by 2 bases and J by 7 bases, with 9 bases left in between. Germline CDR1 reads SGHVS; CDR2 reads FQNEAQ. The CDR3 spells CASSLTTGNSPLHF. Written as DNA, the CDR3 is TGTGCCAGCAGCTTAACCACTGGGAATTCACCCCTCCACTTT.

The table lists this clonotype with a few counts. This chain connects TRBV10-1 to TRBJ2-3, with TRBD2 identical over 9 bases. Germline CDR1 reads WNHNN; CDR2 reads SYGVQD (reference sequence). V was clipped by 6 bases and J by 4 bases; unmatched bases: 11. CDR3 size: 16 residues. The chain's CDR3 is CASSRLAEAGPDTQYF. CDR3 DNA: TGCGCCAGCAGCCGACTAGCGGAAGCGGGACCAGATACGCAGTATTTT.

This clonotype appeared a single time. The CDR3 loop is CASSITVTPYNEQFF. DNA of the CDR3: TGTGCCAGTAGTATAACCGTAACTCCCTACAATGAGCAGTTCTTC. The chain uses TRBV19 and TRBJ2-1; D ambiguous. V shed 2 bases and J shed 2 bases, with 10 bases lying between them. CDR1 is LNHDA and CDR2 is SQIVND in the germline V gene (reference sequence). This CDR3 contains 15 residues.

With regard to this clonotype: One junction end does not reproduce the germline sequence, and a read error may be involved. This chain connects TRBV4-2 to TRBJ1-3, with D hard to call. There are 18 residues in the CDR3. Germline CDR1 reads LGHNA; CDR2 reads YNFKEQ. The CDR3 is CASSKDGRKGGSGNTIYF. The CDR3 DNA reads as TGTGCCAGCAGCAAAGATGGTCGTAAGGGTGGGTCTGGAAACACCATATATTTT.

V gene TRBV10-2 combines with J gene TRBJ2-3; possibly TRBD1 for D (5 bases). Between the trimmed V and J ends, which lost 4 bases and 2 bases, there was a span of 10 bases. This CDR3 has 14 amino acids. CDR1 and CDR2 (germline): WSHSY, SAAADI. The CDR3 loop is CASSGTLITDTQYF. The CDR3 DNA sequence: TGCGCCAGCAGTGGGACACTTATCACAGATACGCAGTATTTT.

The chain links TRBV20-1 to TRBJ1-1; D possibly corresponds to TRBD1 (5 bases). Between the trimmed V and J ends, which lost 7 bases and 1 base, there was a span of 10 bases. The V gene's germline CDR1 is DFQATT and CDR2 SNEGSKA (reference sequence). This CDR3 spans 12 amino acids. As DNA, the CDR3 is TGCAGTGTTTCGAGGGGGAACACTGAAGCTTTCTTT. It specifies CSVSRGNTEAFF.

V usage is TRBV24-1 and J usage is TRBJ1-2, with D uncertain. The CDR3 loop spans 13 amino acids. The germline V and J ends were trimmed by 3 bases and 4 bases, with 8 bases remaining between them. Germline V gene data show CDR1 as KGHDR and CDR2 as SFDVKD. CDR3 DNA sequence: TGTGCCACCAGTGATGCCTCAGGCTATGGCTACACCTTC. Its translation: CATSDASGYGYTF.

This chain uses TRBV15 with TRBJ2-7; unclear D gene. The germline gives CDR1 LNHNV, CDR2 YYDKDF (reference sequence). V lost 5 bases, J lost 0 bases, and 14 bases lay in between. The CDR3 loop spans 15 amino acids. The CDR3 DNA reads as TGTGCCACCAGCCAATGGGGAATCGGCTCCTACGAGCAGTACTTC. Translated: CATSQWGIGSYEQYF.

DNA of the CDR3: TGTGCCAGCAGCCGGTCGGACGGAGCCTACGAGCAGTACTTC. Its protein product is CASSRSDGAYEQYF. The genes are TRBV7-9 and TRBJ2-7; D call uncertain. The CDR3 consists of 14 residues. The germline V gene has CDR1 SEHNR and CDR2 FQNEAQ (reference sequence). V was pared by 5 bases and J by 2 bases, with 13 bases between.

The V gene is TRBV5-6, the J gene TRBJ2-3, with D possibly TRBD2 on 6 matching bases. Trimming shortened V by 2 bases and J by 2 bases, and 12 bases separated the two germline ends. CDR1 and CDR2 (germline): SGHDT, YYEEEE. The length of the CDR3 is 15 residues. Here the CDR3 reads CASSLVGGDTDTQYF. CDR3 sequence (DNA): TGTGCCAGCAGCTTAGTTGGAGGGGACACAGATACGCAGTATTTT.

In its sample, this clonotype was seen many times. The genes are TRBV5-1 and TRBJ1-1, with D perhaps matching TRBD1 (5 bases). The CDR3 loop spans 14 amino acids. V was pared by 4 bases and J by 2 bases, with 12 bases between. The germline V gene encodes CDR1 SGHRS and CDR2 YFSETQ. The CDR3 DNA reads as TGCGCCAGCAGCGGGGGGGACGGTAACACTGAAGCTTTCTTT. This codes for CASSGGDGNTEAFF.

Remarks on this clonotype: A much larger clone lies one base from this, so it may be a read error. The chain couples TRBV11-2 to TRBJ2-4; TRBD1 matches at 8 bases. The CDR3 covers 17 residues. Looked up from germline, CDR1 is SGHAT and CDR2 is FQNNGV. CDR3 in amino acids: CASSLFDRGNDKDIQYF. CDR3 DNA sequence: TGTGCCAGCAGCCTCTTCGACAGGGGAAACGACAAAGACATTCAGTACTTC. Using reference TRBV11-2 and TRBJ2-4 for the parts outside the CDR3, the full variable domain is EAGVAQSPRYKIIEKRQSVAFWCNPISGHATLYWYQQILGQGPKLLIQFQNNGVVDDSQLPKDRFSAERLKGVDSTLKIQPAKLEDSAVYLCASSLFDRGNDKDIQYFGAGTRLSVL.

This clonotype showed up many times. V is TRBV9 and J is TRBJ2-3, with a possible D match to TRBD2 (5 bases). Germline CDR1 reads SGDLS; CDR2 reads YYNGEE. CDR3 size: 14 residues. The germline V and J ends were trimmed by 4 bases and 2 bases, with 11 bases remaining between them. The CDR3 region is CASSPGSITDTQYF. The CDR3 coding sequence is TGTGCCAGCAGCCCGGGGAGTATCACAGATACGCAGTATTTT. Based on the CDR3 plus reference TRBV9 and TRBJ2-3, the full variable domain is DSGVTQTPKHLITATGQRVTLRCSPRSGDLSVYWYQQSLDQGLQFLIQYYNGEERAKGNILERFSAQQFPDLHSELNLSSLELGDSALYFCASSPGSITDTQYFGPGTRLTVL.

This clonotype has more than one count but fewer than ten. This rearrangement joins TRBV20-1 to TRBJ2-5, with D unclear. CDR1 and CDR2 (germline): DFQATT, SNEGSKA (reference sequence). V was clipped by 3 bases and J by 1 base, with 3 bases between them. The CDR3 sequence is 11 residues long. The CDR3 sequence is CSARGQETQYF. In nucleotides, the CDR3 is TGCAGTGCTAGGGGCCAAGAGACCCAGTACTTC.

As concerns this clonotype: A much larger clone lies one base from this, so it may be a read error. The CDR3 loop is CASSQDAENTEAFF. The CDR3 DNA reads as TGCGCCAGCAGCCAAGATGCAGAGAACACTGAAGCTTTCTTT. The gene calls are TRBV4-3 and TRBJ1-1; D not resolved. The CDR3 runs to 14 residues. Germline assignment: CDR1 LGHNA and CDR2 YSLEER. V lost 0 bases to trimming and J lost 1 base, with 6 bases between them.